Presented here are 31 T cell receptor beta chains from one specimen sequenced in a study of technical replicates of blood from a few donors. Profiling relied on immunoSEQ multiplex PCR, and the TCRdb table lists in-frame clones only, not all of them. The table records about 75,000 clones, 91% of them present only once. The source material was T cells isolated from PBMCs. These receptor sequences come from a human donor in good health. Some clones in this sample may be carry-over from other donors' samples.

This chain links TRBV5-4 with TRBJ2-3; 8 bases are a match to TRBD2. V gave up 0 bases and J gave up 2 bases; unmatched junction bases: 8. The CDR3 runs 17 residues. Germline-derived CDR1 and CDR2 are SGHNT and YYREEE (reference sequence). CDR3: CASSLGGAGGFTDTQYF. CDR3 nucleotides: TGTGCCAGCAGCTTGGGAGGGGCGGGGGGCTTCACAGATACGCAGTATTTT.

The chain recombines TRBV9 with TRBJ1-1; 8 positions agree with TRBD1. Per the germline V gene, CDR1 is SGDLS and CDR2 is YYNGEE. J gave up 3 bases and V 1 base, and 5 bases lay outside the gene matches. CDR3 length: 15 amino acids. CDR3 amino acids: CASSVLDRGDTEAFF. The CDR3 coding sequence is TGTGCCAGCAGCGTATTAGACAGGGGCGACACTGAAGCTTTCTTT.

The chain uses TRBV11-3 and TRBJ2-7; tentatively, D is TRBD2 (5 bases). There are 13 residues in the CDR3. Trimming cost V 5 bases and J 3 bases, with 11 bases left between them. CDR1 SGHNT and CDR2 YENEEA come from the germline V gene. The CDR3 DNA reads TGTGCCAGCAGCACTAGACCTGACTACGAGCAGTACTTC. As protein: CASSTRPDYEQYF.

The V and J genes are TRBV29-1 and TRBJ1-3; D is uncertain. V was pared by 7 bases and J by 3 bases, with 10 bases between. The CDR3 extends over 12 amino acids. Looked up from germline, CDR1 is SQVTM and CDR2 is ANQGSEA. CDR3 sequence: CSGRENGNTIYF. In DNA form, the CDR3 reads TGCAGCGGCCGGGAGAATGGAAACACCATATATTTT. The full variable domain, rest sourced from reference TRBV29-1 and TRBJ1-3, is SAVISQKPSRDICQRGTSLTIQCQVDSQVTMMFWYRQQPGQSLTLIATANQGSEATYESGFVIDKFPISRPNLTFSTLTVSNMSPEDSSIYLCSGRENGNTIYFGEGSWLTVV.

The rearrangement uses TRBV9 and TRBJ1-6; perhaps TRBD1 as D (5 bases). The CDR3 is 15 residues long. Germline values: CDR1 SGDLS, CDR2 YYNGEE. V shed 4 bases and J shed 7 bases, with 15 bases lying between them. The CDR3 sequence is CASSPRQTPNSPLHF. The CDR3 DNA reads as TGTGCCAGCAGCCCCCGACAGACACCCAATTCACCCCTCCACTTT.

This chain uses TRBV19 with TRBJ1-5; the D is unclear. CDR1 is LNHDA, CDR2 SQIVND, per germline (reference sequence). The CDR3 loop spans 16 amino acids. The germline V and J ends were trimmed by 5 bases and 3 bases, with 17 bases remaining between them. Written as DNA, the CDR3 is TGTGCCAGTAGTCCCACAGAACTTTCGAACAATCAGCCCCAGCATTTT. Residues: CASSPTELSNNQPQHF.

The V gene is TRBV30, the J gene TRBJ2-5; 8 bases agree with TRBD2. The V segment lost 3 bases and the J segment 5 bases; nucleotides outside the gene matches: 11. Germline loops: CDR1 GTSNPN, CDR2 SVGIG (reference sequence). This CDR3 has 15 residues. CDR3: CAWRSRLALSETQYF. The CDR3 DNA follows: TGTGCCTGGAGGTCCCGACTAGCGCTCTCTGAGACCCAGTACTTC.

The V and J genes are TRBV11-2 and TRBJ2-2, with a possible D match to TRBD1 (6 bases). The CDR3 spans 16 residues. Germline V gene sequence: CDR1 SGHAT, CDR2 FQNNGV. The ends were cut back, 3 bases at V and 3 bases at J, with 14 bases in the middle. CDR3 nucleotide sequence: TGTGCCAGCAGCTTGGGACACAGGTGGGACACCGGGGAGCTGTTTTTT. Its translation: CASSLGHRWDTGELFF. The whole variable domain, remainder taken from reference TRBV11-2 and TRBJ2-2, is EAGVAQSPRYKIIEKRQSVAFWCNPISGHATLYWYQQILGQGPKLLIQFQNNGVVDDSQLPKDRFSAERLKGVDSTLKIQPAKLEDSAVYLCASSLGHRWDTGELFFGEGSRLTVL.

The chain is built from TRBV27 and TRBJ2-7, with 7 positions matching TRBD1. V shed 4 bases, J shed 3 bases, and the junction held 3 bases outside the gene matches. The CDR3 loop spans 13 amino acids. Germline V gene data show CDR1 as MNHEY and CDR2 as SMNVEV (reference sequence). The CDR3 sequence: CASSWDRYYEQYF. As DNA, the CDR3 is TGTGCCAGCAGTTGGGACAGATACTACGAGCAGTACTTC.

The rearrangement links TRBV7-9 to TRBJ2-2; D not certain. With 6 bases removed from V and 4 bases from J, the gap between germline ends came to 18 bases. Germline V lookup: CDR1 SEHNR, CDR2 FQNEAQ (reference sequence). The CDR3 length is 16 residues. CDR3 loop: CASRGVSSGITGELFF. CDR3 bases: TGTGCCAGCAGGGGCGTTAGTTCAGGCATCACCGGGGAGCTGTTTTTT.

V is TRBV5-4 and J is TRBJ2-5, with 8 bases lining up with TRBD1. Germline V lookup: CDR1 SGHNT, CDR2 YYREEE (reference sequence). This CDR3 is 14 amino acids long. Trimming removed 3 bases from V and 7 bases from J; junction bases left unmatched: 8. The CDR3 loop reads CASSYPGQGGTQYF. CDR3 coding DNA: TGTGCCAGCAGCTATCCAGGACAGGGAGGGACCCAGTACTTC.

To note about this clone: Its ends do not fully match the called genes, so a read error is possible. The chain uses TRBV7-7 and TRBJ2-5, with 8 nucleotides matching TRBD1. Germline V gene data show CDR1 as SSHAT and CDR2 as FNYEAQ (reference sequence). The CDR3 consists of 14 residues. The CDR3 sequence is CASSLQGVEETQYF. In nucleotides, the CDR3 is TGTGCTAGCAGCCTACAGGGGGTTGAAGAGACCCAGTACTTC.

This clone was detected once. The chain carries TRBV27 and TRBJ1-2; no firm D call. The CDR3 covers 17 residues. Deletions cut 3 bases from V and 8 bases from J, with 25 bases between. Germline CDR1 reads MNHEY; CDR2 reads SMNVEV (reference sequence). CDR3 loop: CASSFISASPDPEGYTF. CDR3 nucleotides: TGTGCCAGCAGTTTTATATCAGCCTCCCCCGATCCGGAGGGCTACACCTTC.

The rearrangement joins TRBV18 to TRBJ2-5, with a tentative D call TRBD2 (5 bases). V shed 3 bases and J shed 2 bases, with 19 bases lying between them. This CDR3 is 17 amino acids long. Germline loops: CDR1 KGHSH, CDR2 LQKENI. The CDR3 bases are TGTGCCAGCTCACCCTACGGCGGGCTACGAGCTCAAGAGACCCAGTACTTC. Protein product: CASSPYGGLRAQETQYF.

This clone was observed a few times. The chain links TRBV27 to TRBJ2-1; D is perhaps TRBD1 (5 bases). V was clipped by 3 bases and J by 2 bases, with 11 bases between them. CDR3 length equals 15 residues. Germline V gene sequence: CDR1 MNHEY, CDR2 SMNVEV (reference sequence). This CDR3 is CASSFGRAPYNEQFF. CDR3 sequence (DNA): TGTGCCAGCAGTTTTGGCAGGGCACCCTACAATGAGCAGTTCTTC.

This clone was picked up a small number of times. The chain is built from TRBV29-1 and TRBJ1-1; possibly TRBD1 for D (5 bases). Germline V gene lookup returns CDR1 SQVTM and CDR2 ANQGSEA. V was shortened by 6 bases and J by 6 bases, with 14 bases between the two germline ends. CDR3 length: 12 residues. The CDR3 here is CSVIQGEAEAFF. The CDR3 bases are TGCAGCGTCATTCAAGGGGAGGCTGAAGCTTTCTTT.

This clone was detected only a few times. The rearrangement joins TRBV28 to TRBJ1-5, with no clear D. V was trimmed by 4 bases and J by 9 bases, leaving 10 bases between them. This CDR3 has 12 amino acids. The germline V gene has CDR1 MDHEN and CDR2 SYDVKM. The CDR3 DNA follows: TGTGCCAGCAGTTCCCCCGGTGGGCCCCAGCATTTT. It translates to CASSSPGGPQHF.

The chain recombines TRBV27 with TRBJ2-3; 11 positions match TRBD2. The junction had 12 bases not matched to a gene; V was cut back by 5 bases and J by 2 bases. There are 18 residues in the CDR3. Germline assignment: CDR1 MNHEY and CDR2 SMNVEV (reference sequence). The CDR3 DNA reads as TGTGCCAGCAGTGCCCCCCCGGGACTAGCGGACGTCACAGATACGCAGTATTTT. It translates to CASSAPPGLADVTDTQYF.

This clone has a handful of counts. The chain is built from TRBV4-1 and TRBJ2-6, with a possible D match to TRBD1 (5 bases). This CDR3 is built from 16 residues. Germline lookup yields CDR1 MGHRA and CDR2 YSYEKL. Trimming took off 8 bases at V and 2 bases at J, with 16 bases between the two ends. The chain's CDR3 is CASARGGITGANVLTF. In DNA form, the CDR3 reads TGCGCCAGCGCAAGGGGTGGCATAACTGGGGCCAACGTCCTGACTTTC.

J is TRBJ1-2 and V is TRBV15; 7 bases agree with TRBD1. Looked up from germline, CDR1 is LNHNV and CDR2 is YYDKDF (reference sequence). Trimming cost V 5 bases and J 4 bases; bases outside gene matches: 16. The CDR3 has 17 residues. For the CDR3, the DNA is TGTGCCACCAGCGGATATGGTTCAGGGGGGCCTGGCTATGGCTACACCTTC. Translated, it gives CATSGYGSGGPGYGYTF.

The chain links TRBV10-1 to TRBJ2-5, with 9 bases lining up with TRBD2. This CDR3 has 14 amino acids. Unmatched junction bases numbered 6, after V lost 5 bases and J lost 5 bases. The germline V gene encodes CDR1 WNHNN and CDR2 SYGVQD (reference sequence). The CDR3 bases are TGCGCCAGCAGTCAGCGGGAGGCCGGGGAGACCCAGTACTTC. This sequence encodes CASSQREAGETQYF.

This chain links TRBV2 with TRBJ2-7; D unresolved. The CDR3 has 14 amino acids. Germline lookup yields CDR1 SNHLY and CDR2 FYNNEI. DNA for the CDR3: TGTGCGAAAAGACCGGTGGCGGATTCCTACGAGCAGTACTTC. Protein sequence: CAKRPVADSYEQYF.

The chain combines TRBV2 with TRBJ2-7, with a tentative D call TRBD1 (6 bases). Deletions cut 6 bases from V and 3 bases from J, with 12 bases between. This CDR3 comprises 13 residues. Germline V gene sequence: CDR1 SNHLY, CDR2 FYNNEI. CDR3 sequence reads: CASSKGGYYEQYF. In DNA form, the CDR3 reads TGTGCCAGCAGCAAAGGGGGTTACTACGAGCAGTACTTC.

The chain carries TRBV27 and TRBJ1-1; 7 positions match TRBD1. The CDR3 consists of 15 residues. The V gene's germline CDR1 is MNHEY and CDR2 SMNVEV (reference sequence). Trimming removed 0 bases from V and 8 bases from J; junction bases left unmatched: 9. In DNA form, the CDR3 reads TGTGCCAGCAGTTTATCGGGACAGCTAGTTGTAGAAGCTTTCTTT. Translation: CASSLSGQLVVEAFF.

This clone was detected only once. This chain links TRBV19 with TRBJ2-7; TRBD1 is a possible D gene (5 bases). CDR3 size: 15 residues. V lost 5 bases, J lost 0 bases, and 14 bases lay in between. The germline CDR1 and CDR2 sequences are LNHDA and SQIVND (reference sequence). Here the CDR3 reads CASSPRSGYSYEQYF. CDR3 bases: TGTGCCAGTAGTCCCCGATCAGGGTACTCCTACGAGCAGTACTTC.

The CDR3 protein is CASSFLASIGGIYNEQFF. The CDR3 nucleotides read TGTGCCAGCAGTTTCCTGGCTTCTATAGGGGGAATTTACAATGAGCAGTTCTTC. The chain combines TRBV27 with TRBJ2-1; D is possibly TRBD1 (6 bases). Germline CDR1 reads MNHEY; CDR2 reads SMNVEV (reference sequence). CDR3 length: 18 amino acids. V lost 3 bases, J lost 4 bases, and 22 bases lay in between.

V and J are TRBV19 and TRBJ2-3; maybe TRBD2 (5 bases). Trimming took 4 bases from V and 3 from J, leaving 11 bases between them. From germline, CDR1 is LNHDA and CDR2 SQIVND (reference sequence). The CDR3 runs to 14 residues. The CDR3 spells CASSRGVSTDTQYF. The DNA for the CDR3 is TGTGCCAGTAGTAGGGGAGTGTCTACAGATACGCAGTATTTT.

J is TRBJ1-2 and V is TRBV29-1; D is ambiguous. CDR1 and CDR2 from the germline V gene are SQVTM and ANQGSEA. The CDR3 extends over 15 amino acids. Deletions cut 1 base from V and 5 bases from J, with 17 bases between. CDR3 residues: CSVEAGGPALYGYTF. CDR3 bases: TGCAGCGTTGAAGCGGGCGGGCCTGCCCTTTATGGCTACACCTTC.

V gene TRBV29-1 combines with J gene TRBJ1-2, with D maybe TRBD1 (5 bases). Germline V gene data show CDR1 as SQVTM and CDR2 as ANQGSEA. V was clipped by 7 bases and J by 4 bases, with 19 bases between them. CDR3 length: 14 residues. CDR3 in amino acids: CSADLQGQSYGYTF. The CDR3 nucleotides read TGCAGCGCCGACCTTCAGGGCCAATCCTATGGCTACACCTTC.

The chain recombines TRBV11-3 with TRBJ1-1; possible D gene TRBD1, 5 bases. In germline, CDR1 is SGHNT, CDR2 YENEEA. Deletions cut 1 base from V and 1 base from J, with 10 bases between. The length of the CDR3 is 15 residues. Written as DNA, the CDR3 is TGTGCCAGCAGCTTAGTAGTAGGGGCGAACACTGAAGCTTTCTTT. This gives the protein CASSLVVGANTEAFF.

V is TRBV19 and J is TRBJ2-5, with a tentative D call TRBD2 (6 bases). The DNA end is a closer match to TRBJ2-7, so the J assignment may be wrong. Germline CDR1 is LNHDA and CDR2 is SQIVND (reference sequence). The CDR3 runs to 16 residues. The CDR3 sequence: CASSLRLGKTSYEQYF. The CDR3 DNA reads TGTGCCAGTAGTCTCAGACTAGGCAAAACCTCCTACGAGCAGTACTTC.